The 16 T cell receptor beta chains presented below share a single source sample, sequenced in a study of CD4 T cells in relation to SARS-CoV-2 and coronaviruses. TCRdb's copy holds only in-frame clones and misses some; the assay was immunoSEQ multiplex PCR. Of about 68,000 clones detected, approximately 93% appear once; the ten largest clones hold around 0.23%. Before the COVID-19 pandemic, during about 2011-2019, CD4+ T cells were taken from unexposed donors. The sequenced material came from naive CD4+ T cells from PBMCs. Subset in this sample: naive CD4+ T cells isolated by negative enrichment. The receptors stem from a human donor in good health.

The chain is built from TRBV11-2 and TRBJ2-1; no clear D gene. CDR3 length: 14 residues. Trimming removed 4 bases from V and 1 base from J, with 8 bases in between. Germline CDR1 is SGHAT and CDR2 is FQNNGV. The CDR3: CASSSEVSYNEQFF. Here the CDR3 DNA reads TGTGCCAGCAGCTCGGAAGTTTCCTACAATGAGCAGTTCTTC.

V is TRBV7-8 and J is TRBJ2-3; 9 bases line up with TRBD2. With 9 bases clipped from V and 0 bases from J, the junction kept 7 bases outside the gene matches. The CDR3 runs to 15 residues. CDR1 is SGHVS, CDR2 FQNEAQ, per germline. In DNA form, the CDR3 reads TGTGCCAGTAAAGTCCTAGCGGGAAGCACAGATACGCAGTATTTT. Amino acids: CASKVLAGSTDTQYF.

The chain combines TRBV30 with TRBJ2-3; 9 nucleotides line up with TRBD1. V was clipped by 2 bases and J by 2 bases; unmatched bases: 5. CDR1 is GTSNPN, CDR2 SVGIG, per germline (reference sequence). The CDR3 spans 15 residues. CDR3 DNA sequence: TGTGCCTGGAGTTTGACAGGGGGTTTCACAGATACGCAGTATTTT. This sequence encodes CAWSLTGGFTDTQYF.

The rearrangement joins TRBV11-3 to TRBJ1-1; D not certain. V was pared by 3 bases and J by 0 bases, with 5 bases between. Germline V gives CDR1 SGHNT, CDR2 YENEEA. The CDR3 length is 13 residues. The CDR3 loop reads CASSFGLNTEAFF. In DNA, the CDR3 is TGTGCCAGCAGCTTTGGACTGAACACTGAAGCTTTCTTT.

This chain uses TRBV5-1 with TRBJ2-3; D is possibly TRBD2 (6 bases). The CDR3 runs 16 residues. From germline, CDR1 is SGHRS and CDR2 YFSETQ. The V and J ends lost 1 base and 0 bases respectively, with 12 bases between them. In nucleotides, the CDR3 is TGCGCCAGCAGCTTGCTCGGACTAACTAGCACAGATACGCAGTATTTT. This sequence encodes CASSLLGLTSTDTQYF.

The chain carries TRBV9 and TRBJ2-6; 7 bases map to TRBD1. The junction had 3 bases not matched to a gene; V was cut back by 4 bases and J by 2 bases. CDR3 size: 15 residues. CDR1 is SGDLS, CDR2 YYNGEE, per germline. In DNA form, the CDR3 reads TGTGCCAGCAGCCGAGACAGGGCTGGGGCCAACGTCCTGACTTTC. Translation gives CASSRDRAGANVLTF.

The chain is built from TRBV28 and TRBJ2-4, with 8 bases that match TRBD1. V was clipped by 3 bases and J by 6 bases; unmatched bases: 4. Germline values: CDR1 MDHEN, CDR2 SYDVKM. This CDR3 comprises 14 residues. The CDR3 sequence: CASSFSRGRNIQYF. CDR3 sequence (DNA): TGTGCCAGCAGTTTTTCCAGGGGGCGAAACATTCAGTACTTC.

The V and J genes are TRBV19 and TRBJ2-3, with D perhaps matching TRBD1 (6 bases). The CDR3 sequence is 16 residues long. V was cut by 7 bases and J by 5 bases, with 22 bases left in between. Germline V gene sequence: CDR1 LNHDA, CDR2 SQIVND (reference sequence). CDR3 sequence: CASTTRDTFRGDTQYF. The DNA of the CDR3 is TGTGCCAGTACTACCCGGGACACATTTCGAGGAGATACGCAGTATTTT. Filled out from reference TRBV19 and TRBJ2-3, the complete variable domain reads DGGITQSPKYLFRKEGQNVTLSCEQNLNHDAMYWYRQDPGQGLRLIYYSQIVNDFQKGDIAEGYSVSREKKESFPLTVTSAQKNPTAFYLCASTTRDTFRGDTQYFGPGTRLTVL.

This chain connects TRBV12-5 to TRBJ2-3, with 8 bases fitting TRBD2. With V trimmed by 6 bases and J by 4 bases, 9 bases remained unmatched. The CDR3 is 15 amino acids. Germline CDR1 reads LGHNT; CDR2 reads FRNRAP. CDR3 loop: CASGLGAGVADTQYF. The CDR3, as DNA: TGTGCTAGTGGCCTGGGAGCGGGAGTGGCAGATACGCAGTATTTT.

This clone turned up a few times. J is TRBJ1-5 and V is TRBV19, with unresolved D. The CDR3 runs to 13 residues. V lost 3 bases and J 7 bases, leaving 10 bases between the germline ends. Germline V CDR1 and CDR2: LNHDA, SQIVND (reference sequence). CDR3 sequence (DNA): TGTGCCAGTAGTATTGATGGGGTACAGCCCCAGCATTTT. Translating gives CASSIDGVQPQHF.

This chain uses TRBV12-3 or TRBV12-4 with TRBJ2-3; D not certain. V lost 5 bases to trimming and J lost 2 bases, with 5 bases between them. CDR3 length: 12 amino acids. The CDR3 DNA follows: TGTGCCAGCAGTCCCTACACAGATACGCAGTATTTT. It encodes CASSPYTDTQYF.

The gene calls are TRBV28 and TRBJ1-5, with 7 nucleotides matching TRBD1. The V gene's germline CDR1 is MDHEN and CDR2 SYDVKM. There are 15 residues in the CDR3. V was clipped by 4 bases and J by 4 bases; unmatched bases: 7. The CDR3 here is CASSSRSGGNQPQHF. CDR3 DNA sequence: TGTGCCAGCAGTTCACGATCAGGGGGGAATCAGCCCCAGCATTTT.

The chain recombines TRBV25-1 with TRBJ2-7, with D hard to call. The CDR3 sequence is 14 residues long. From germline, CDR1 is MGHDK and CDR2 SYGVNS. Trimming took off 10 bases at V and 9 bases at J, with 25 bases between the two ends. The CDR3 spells CATQDETRDFLQYF. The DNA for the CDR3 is TGTGCCACCCAAGATGAGACACGCGATTTTTTGCAGTACTTC.

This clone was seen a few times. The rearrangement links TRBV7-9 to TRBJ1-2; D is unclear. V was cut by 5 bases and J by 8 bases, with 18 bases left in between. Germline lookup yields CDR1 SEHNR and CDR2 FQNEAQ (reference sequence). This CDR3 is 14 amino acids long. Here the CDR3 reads CASSRQPGDGGYTF. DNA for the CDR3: TGTGCCAGCAGCCGCCAACCCGGGGATGGCGGCTACACCTTC.

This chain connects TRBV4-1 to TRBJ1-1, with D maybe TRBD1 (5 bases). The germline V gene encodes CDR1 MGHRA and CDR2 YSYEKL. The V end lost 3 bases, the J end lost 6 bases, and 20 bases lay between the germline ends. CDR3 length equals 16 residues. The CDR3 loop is CASSHKIWDRRPEAFF. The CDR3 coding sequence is TGCGCCAGCAGCCACAAGATATGGGACCGCCGTCCTGAAGCTTTCTTT.

CDR3 bases: TGTGCCTGGACTTTAGGGGTTCCCATATATTTT. It translates to CAWTLGVPIYF. J is TRBJ1-3 and V is TRBV30, with TRBD1 as a possible D gene (5 bases). Germline CDR1 is GTSNPN and CDR2 is SVGIG (reference sequence). V lost 4 bases and J lost 11, with 12 bases in between. CDR3 length equals 11 residues. Filled out from reference TRBV30 and TRBJ1-3, the complete variable domain reads SQTIHQWPATLVQPVGSPLSLECTVEGTSNPNLYWYRQAAGRGLQLLFYSVGIGQISSEVPQNLSASRPQDRQFILSSKKLLLSDSGFYLCAWTLGVPIYFGEGSWLTVV.